This TCR beta chain was recorded in a study of CD8 T cells in ankylosing spondylitis. Trimming stripped 6 bases from V and 3 bases from J, with 15 bases between. The germline CDR1 and CDR2 sequences are DFQATT and SNEGSKA (reference sequence). This CDR3 spans 13 amino acids. Points from the study as a whole: The study looked at matched synovial fluid samples from ankylosing spondylitis patients. Disease-linked clones were reported to be significantly enriched there. Past studies reported some motif variants in reactive arthritis synovial fluid and blood. CD8+ by phenotype, disease-linked clones were relatively rare in peripheral blood. A motif in TCR beta, a set of eight highly homologous variants, appeared characteristic of ankylosing spondylitis blood.

Preparation of TCR beta libraries was done by quantitative 5'-RACE with molecular barcodes. TCRdb re-called the 5' RACE reads through MiXCR, storing one row per CDR3 protein. The table records around 890,000 distinct CDR3 sequences, 10% to 15% of them present only once. The sample holds a few counts of this clonotype. Antigen specificity is unknown. The sequence was collected from a male donor with ankylosing spondylitis. The chain couples TRBV20-1 to TRBJ2-7; no clear D gene. Sequencing was done on a sample of blood, either unsorted or a sorted T cell fraction (not recorded which). CDR3 sequence (DNA): TGCAGTGCCCCATCGTACCTAGGCTACGAGCAGTACTTC. This translates into CSAPSYLGYEQYF.